The clone carrying this T cell receptor (beta chain) appeared once. The V gene end was trimmed by 2 bases and the J gene end by 6 bases; junction bases not matched to a gene: 8. CDR3 length: 15 amino acids. Germline values: CDR1 SGHDN, CDR2 FVKESK. The data are from a study of technical replicates of blood from several donors. Some clones are missing from TCRdb's copy, which holds only in-frame ones; the method was immunoSEQ multiplex PCR. The sample lists approximately 70,000 clones, about 98% occurring once. Sequencing input: T cells isolated from PBMCs. The receptor's source is a human donor in good health. The V call is TRBV14, the J call TRBJ2-7; TRBD1 agrees at 9 bases. The CDR3 region is CASSQRGTGYSEQYF. Here the CDR3 DNA reads TGTGCCAGCAGCCAACGCGGGACAGGGTATAGCGAGCAGTACTTC.